Detailed here is one T cell receptor beta chain. This clonotype showed up many times. What antigen it recognizes has not been identified. Base qualities were left out, and no much larger clone turns up one base away. Libraries from unsorted PBMCs were made from 2 million PBMCs kept in RNAlater at -80 degrees C until RNA extraction. Peripheral blood was subjected to Ficoll-Hypaque density gradient centrifugation to isolate PBMCs, which were then cryopreserved in liquid nitrogen. The V end loses 3 bases and the J end loses 2 bases, and a stretch of 14 bases separates them. Looking up the germline V gene (reference sequence) yields CDR1 DFQATT and CDR2 SNEGSKA. CDR3 length: 14 amino acids, cysteine to phenylalanine. The CDR3 DNA has 42 bases and is translated from base 1. This sample was taken from a study of neurological immune-mediated disorders (dated by TCRdb to between 2018 and 2020). Study-level background: The study compared peripheral blood TCR-beta repertoires of HTLV-I-associated myelopathy (HAM/TSP) patients, multiple sclerosis patients and healthy controls using UMI-based sequencing. The cohort comprised 68 subjects: 15 or so HAM/TSP patients, approximately 34 multiple sclerosis patients and 20 or so healthy controls. The roughly 110 TCR-beta libraries included longitudinal samples, technical triplicates and paired sorted CD4+ and CD8+ T-cell subsets alongside PBMC samples. General findings and caveats noted by the study authors: No identical CDR3 amino acid sequences were shared among expanded clones across subjects, suggesting private TCR-beta repertoires in all groups. TCR clonal expansion was highest in HAM/TSP patients and lowest in MS patients, with MS patients falling below even healthy controls.

cDNA was synthesized by template-switch 5'RACE using a primer with a 10-nucleotide random unique molecular identifier that tagged each TCR transcript. Every sequencing run yielded over 180 million TCR-beta sequences covering 15-18 subjects. The RNeasy kit was used for extraction of total RNA. The KAPA Real-time Library Amplification kit was used to amplify TCR-beta VDJ regions with primers targeting the TCR constant region and the 5'RACE anchor. A first PCR added sample indexes and Illumina adaptors, and a second PCR then raised library yield. After Ampure bead purification, the TCR product of roughly 650 bp was size-selected on a 2% E-gel SizeSelection system. Before pooling, libraries had their quality checked on a Bioanalyzer, their concentration measured with Qubit, and their quantity determined with the Kapa Library Quantification kit. An Illumina HiSeq 2500 sequenced the libraries paired-end 2 x 150 bp. To increase sequence diversity, 25-30% phiX was spiked into each library pool. The original pipeline was this. Quality-filtered reads were processed with the UMI-based MiGEC pipeline, and over 85% of raw TCR sequences were removed by the MiGEC pipeline during error correction. IMGT germline references were used for aligning VDJ genes, and each clonotype was defined as a unique CDR3 amino acid sequence together with its V-J genes. Clonal expansion, Shannon diversity, and CDR3 relatedness (CalcPairwiseDistances, ClusterSamples) were evaluated with VDJtools, and phylogenetic trees were built with CLCbio workbench. Using coefficient-of-variation modelling across technical triplicates, the study counted a clone as expanded if it had at least 8 unique UMIs. TCRdb ran its own pipeline on the public reads, namely fastp trimming at Q25 and MiXCR clone calling, and kept in-frame beta chains. Every CDR3 protein is listed once, alongside the most common genes and DNA of its rows. TCRdb, not the original authors, processed these V and J calls. The sample includes 50,000 or so distinct CDR3 sequences, with 10% observed a single time. 20% to 25% of the sample is taken by the ten largest.

The V and J segments used are TRBV20-1 and TRBJ2-7, and TRBD1 may be the D gene, going by 5 matching bases. The sequenced sample was PBMCs. The TCR comes from a woman between 40 and 50 years old with HTLV-1-associated myelopathy (HAM/TSP). The sequenced DNA is TGCAGTGCTAGGTCGACAGACCCGACCTACGAGCAGTACTTC. This codes for CSARSTDPTYEQYF.